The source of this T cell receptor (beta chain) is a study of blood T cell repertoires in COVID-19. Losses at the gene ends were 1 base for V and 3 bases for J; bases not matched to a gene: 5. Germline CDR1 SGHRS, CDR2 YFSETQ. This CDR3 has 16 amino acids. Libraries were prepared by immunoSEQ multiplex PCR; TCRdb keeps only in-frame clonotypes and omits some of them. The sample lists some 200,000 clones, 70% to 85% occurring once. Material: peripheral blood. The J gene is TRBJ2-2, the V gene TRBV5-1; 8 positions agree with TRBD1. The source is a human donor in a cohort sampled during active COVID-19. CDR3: CASSLRGQVDTGELFF. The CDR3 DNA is TGCGCCAGCAGCTTGCGGGGACAGGTGGACACCGGGGAGCTGTTTTTT.